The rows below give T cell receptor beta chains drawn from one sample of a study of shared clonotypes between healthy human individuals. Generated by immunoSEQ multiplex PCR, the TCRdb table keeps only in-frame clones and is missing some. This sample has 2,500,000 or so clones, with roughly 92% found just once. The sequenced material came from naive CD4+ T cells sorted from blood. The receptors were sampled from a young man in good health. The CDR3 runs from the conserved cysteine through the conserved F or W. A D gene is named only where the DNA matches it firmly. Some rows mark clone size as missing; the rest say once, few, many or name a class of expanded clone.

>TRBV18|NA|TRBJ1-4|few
CASSQNLGWAEKLFF
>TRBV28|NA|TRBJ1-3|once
CASSDPGLASRNTIYF
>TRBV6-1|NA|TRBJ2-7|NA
CASSEAAGLYEQYF
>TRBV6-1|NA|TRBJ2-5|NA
CASSVSGTQYF
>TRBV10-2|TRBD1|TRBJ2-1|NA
CASSESWTGFYNEQFF
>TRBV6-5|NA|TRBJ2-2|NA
CASRYRVEETGELFF
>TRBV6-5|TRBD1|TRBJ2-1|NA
CASSRQGYEQFF
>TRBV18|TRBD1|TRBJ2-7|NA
CASSPFRDSGYEQYF
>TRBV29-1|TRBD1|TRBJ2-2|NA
CSGDRAGELFF
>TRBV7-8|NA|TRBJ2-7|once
CASSLVSGIEQYF
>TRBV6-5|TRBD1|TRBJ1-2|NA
CASRFDRESNYGYTF
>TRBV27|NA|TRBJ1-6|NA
CASSRWDGENSPLHF
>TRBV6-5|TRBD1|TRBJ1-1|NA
CASSSWTGGRNTEAFF
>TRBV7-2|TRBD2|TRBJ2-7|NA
CASATGGPREQYF
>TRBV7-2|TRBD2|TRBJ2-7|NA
CASSSVTGTSGPRYF
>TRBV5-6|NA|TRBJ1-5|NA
CASSFLDNSDQPQHF
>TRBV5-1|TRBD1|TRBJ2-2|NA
CASSLGGTGAPGELFF
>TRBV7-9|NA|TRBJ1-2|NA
CASSLPNGYTF
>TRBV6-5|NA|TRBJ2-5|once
CASSPGRIQETQYF
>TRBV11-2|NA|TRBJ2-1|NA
CASSGQTSYNEQFF
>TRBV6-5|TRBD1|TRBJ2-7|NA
CASSPRTGGSYEQYF
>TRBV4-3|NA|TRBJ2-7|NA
CASSQEVGRMRGYEQYF
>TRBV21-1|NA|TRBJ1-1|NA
CASSKGPSGPNTEAFF
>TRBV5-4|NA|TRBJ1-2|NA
CASSQLLEGVYGYTF
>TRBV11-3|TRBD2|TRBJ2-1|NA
CASSLGRGGGNEQFF
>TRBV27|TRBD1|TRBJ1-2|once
CASSGTAPNSGYTF
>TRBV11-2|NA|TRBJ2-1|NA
CASSLEAGPYNEQFF
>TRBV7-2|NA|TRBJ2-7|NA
CASSPRSGSFSSYEQYF
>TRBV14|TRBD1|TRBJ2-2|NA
CASSLLFGTGISGELFF
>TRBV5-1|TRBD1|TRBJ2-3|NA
CASSVGTGTDTQYF
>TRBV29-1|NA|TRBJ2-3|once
CSVASRPTDTQYF
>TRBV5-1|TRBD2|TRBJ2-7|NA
CASKGLAGGYEQYF
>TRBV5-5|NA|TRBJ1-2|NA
CASSSPEIGVTF
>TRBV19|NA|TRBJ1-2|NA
CASTPQGSTGYTF
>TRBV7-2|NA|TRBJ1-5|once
CASSEEPGGFQPQHF
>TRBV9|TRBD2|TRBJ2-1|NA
CASSVGVAGDSYNEQFF
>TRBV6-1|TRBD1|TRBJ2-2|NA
CASIKAGTGGIGELFF
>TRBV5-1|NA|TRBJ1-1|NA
CASSLDRVTEAFF
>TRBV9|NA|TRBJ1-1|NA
CASRGSGRREAFF
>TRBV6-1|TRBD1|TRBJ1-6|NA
CASTGTGSGSPLHF
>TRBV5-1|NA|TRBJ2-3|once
CASTHPGSDTQYF
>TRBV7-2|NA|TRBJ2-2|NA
CASSTGMGEVTGELFF
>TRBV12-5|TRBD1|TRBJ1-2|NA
CASGIGQAYGYTF
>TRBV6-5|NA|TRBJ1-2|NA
CASSKGQVGYTF
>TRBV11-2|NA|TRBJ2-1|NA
CASSPTPTNEQFF
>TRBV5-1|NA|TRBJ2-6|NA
CASSPLTGSSGANVLTF
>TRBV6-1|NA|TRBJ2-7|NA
CASSEANGTPYEQYF
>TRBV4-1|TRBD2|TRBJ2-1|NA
CASSQDLAGVYNEQFF
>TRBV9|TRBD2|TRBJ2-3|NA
CASSVSSGGAGNTQYF
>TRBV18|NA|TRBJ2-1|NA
CASSPTAQVYWDNEQFF